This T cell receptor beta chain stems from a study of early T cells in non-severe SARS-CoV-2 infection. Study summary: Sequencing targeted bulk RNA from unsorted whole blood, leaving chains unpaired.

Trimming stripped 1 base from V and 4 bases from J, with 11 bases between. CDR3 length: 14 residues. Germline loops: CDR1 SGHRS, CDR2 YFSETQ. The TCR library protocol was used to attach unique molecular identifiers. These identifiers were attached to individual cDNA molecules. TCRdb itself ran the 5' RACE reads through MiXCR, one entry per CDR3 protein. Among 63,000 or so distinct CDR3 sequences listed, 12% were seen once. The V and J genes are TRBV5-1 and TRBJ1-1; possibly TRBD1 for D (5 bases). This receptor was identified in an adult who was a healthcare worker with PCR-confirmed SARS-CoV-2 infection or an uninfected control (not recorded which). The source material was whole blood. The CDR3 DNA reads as TGCGCCAGCAGCTTGCGGAAGGGGAGCACTGAAGCTTTCTTT. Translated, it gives CASSLRKGSTEAFF.